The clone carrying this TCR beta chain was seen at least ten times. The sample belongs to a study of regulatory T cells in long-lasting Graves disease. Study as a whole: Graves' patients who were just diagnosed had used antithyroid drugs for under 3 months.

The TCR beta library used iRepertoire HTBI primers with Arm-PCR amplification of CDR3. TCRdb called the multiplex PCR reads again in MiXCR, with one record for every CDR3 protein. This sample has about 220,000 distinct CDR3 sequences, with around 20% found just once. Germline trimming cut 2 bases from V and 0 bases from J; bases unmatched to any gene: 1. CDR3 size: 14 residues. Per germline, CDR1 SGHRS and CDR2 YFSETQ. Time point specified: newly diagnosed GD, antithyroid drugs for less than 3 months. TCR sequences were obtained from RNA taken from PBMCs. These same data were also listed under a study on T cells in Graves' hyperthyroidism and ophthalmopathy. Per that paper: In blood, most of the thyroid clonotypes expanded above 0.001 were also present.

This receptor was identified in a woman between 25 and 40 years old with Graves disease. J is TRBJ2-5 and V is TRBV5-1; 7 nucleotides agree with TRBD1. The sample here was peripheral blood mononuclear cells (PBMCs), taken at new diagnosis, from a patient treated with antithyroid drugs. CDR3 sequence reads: CASSLQGYQETQYF. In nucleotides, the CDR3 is TGCGCCAGCAGCTTACAGGGGTACCAAGAGACCCAGTACTTC. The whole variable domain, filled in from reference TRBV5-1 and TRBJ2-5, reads KAGVTQTPRYLIKTRGQQVTLSCSPISGHRSVSWYQQTPGQGLQFLFEYFSETQRNKGNFPGRFSGRQFSNSRSEMNVSTLELGDSALYLCASSLQGYQETQYFGPGTRLLVL.